Shown below are 5 T cell receptor beta chains from a single sample sequenced in a study of type 1 regulatory T cells. No antigen is known for these receptors. One entry per CDR3 protein, called by TCRdb with MiXCR from the reads. The repertoire holds about 62,000 distinct CDR3 sequences, with 62% as singletons. Sequencing was carried out using cultured non-Tr1 T cells, either the whole culture or a sorted T cell fraction (not recorded which). These receptors originate from a human donor in good health.

The chain employs TRBV20-1 and TRBJ2-4; 7 bases align to TRBD1. This CDR3 comprises 15 residues. Germline V gene sequence: CDR1 DFQATT, CDR2 SNEGSKA (reference sequence). V was pared by 5 bases and J by 0 bases, with 7 bases of the junction left unmatched. CDR3: CSAYLTGVAKNIQYF. In nucleotides, the CDR3 is TGCAGTGCTTACCTCACAGGGGTAGCCAAAAACATTCAGTACTTC.

The chain carries TRBV11-2 and TRBJ2-3; the D is unclear. The germline V gene encodes CDR1 SGHAT and CDR2 FQNNGV. This CDR3 contains 12 residues. V was pared by 3 bases and J by 5 bases, with 6 bases between. The CDR3 DNA reads TGTGCCAGCAGCTTTAGTGAAGATACGCAGTATTTT. It codes for CASSFSEDTQYF.

In this sample, this clonotype turned up a few times. The chain joins TRBV11-3 to TRBJ2-3; 11 nucleotides agree with TRBD2. CDR1 is SGHNT, CDR2 YENEEA, per germline. This CDR3 region has 14 residues. V lost 5 bases to trimming and J lost 6 bases; unmatched junction nucleotides: 4. CDR3 loop: CASSVSGRGDTQYF. The CDR3 nucleotides are TGTGCCAGCAGCGTTAGCGGGAGGGGCGATACGCAGTATTTT.

V and J are TRBV3-1 and TRBJ2-1; 14 bases line up with TRBD2. V was clipped by 4 bases and J by 7 bases; unmatched bases: 9. From germline, CDR1 is LGHDT and CDR2 YNNKEL (reference sequence). The CDR3 sequence is 17 residues long. The CDR3 region is CASSLRTSGRQGNEQFF. CDR3 DNA: TGTGCCAGCAGCCTTCGGACTAGCGGGAGGCAAGGGAATGAGCAGTTCTTC.

This clonotype was seen more than once but under ten times. This chain connects TRBV9 to TRBJ2-5, with 7 positions matching TRBD2. The V segment lost 3 bases and the J segment 5 bases; nucleotides outside the gene matches: 13. The CDR3 covers 16 residues. From germline, CDR1 is SGDLS and CDR2 YYNGEE. The CDR3 nucleotides read TGTGCCAGCAGCGCAAGAGGCGGGAGTCTCCCCGAGACCCAGTACTTC. Protein product: CASSARGGSLPETQYF. Full variable domain (rest looked up from reference TRBV9 and TRBJ2-5): DSGVTQTPKHLITATGQRVTLRCSPRSGDLSVYWYQQSLDQGLQFLIQYYNGEERAKGNILERFSAQQFPDLHSELNLSSLELGDSALYFCASSARGGSLPETQYFGPGTRLLVL.